These T cell receptor beta chains were read from a single sample in a study of cytomegalovirus exposure and HLA in healthy donors. The method was immunoSEQ multiplex PCR; TCRdb's version includes in-frame clones alone and lacks a portion of them. The sample lists around 210,000 clones, 80% to 90% occurring once. Sequencing used PBMCs. The receptors here all came from a girl aged 2-15 years in good health and CMV-seronegative. Both conserved end residues are trimmed from each CDR3. Fields, in order: J gene, D gene, V gene, CDR3 protein. A D gene is named only where the DNA matches it firmly.

j_gene: TRBJ1-1; d_gene: TRBD1; v_gene: TRBV28; CDR3aa: ASQAGQATEAF
j_gene: TRBJ1-1; d_gene: TRBD1; v_gene: TRBV19; CDR3aa: ASSIWATGSATEAF
j_gene: TRBJ1-5; d_gene: -; v_gene: TRBV2; CDR3aa: ASSTNAWQPQH
j_gene: TRBJ1-1; d_gene: -; v_gene: TRBV5-4; CDR3aa: ASSIRTRTEAF
j_gene: TRBJ1-1; d_gene: -; v_gene: TRBV11-3; CDR3aa: ASSLAGNTEAF
j_gene: TRBJ2-1; d_gene: TRBD1; v_gene: TRBV25-1; CDR3aa: ASSRGTGLVEQF
j_gene: TRBJ2-3; d_gene: TRBD2; v_gene: TRBV11-2; CDR3aa: ASSPGLAGLRSDTQY
j_gene: TRBJ2-1; d_gene: TRBD2; v_gene: TRBV2; CDR3aa: AWASGIYNEQF
j_gene: TRBJ1-5; d_gene: TRBD1; v_gene: TRBV4-2; CDR3aa: ASSPQDRNQPQH
j_gene: TRBJ2-1; d_gene: TRBD2; v_gene: TRBV27; CDR3aa: ASSFVGLAARNEQF
j_gene: TRBJ1-1; d_gene: -; v_gene: TRBV7-6; CDR3aa: ASSLGGPNTEAF
j_gene: TRBJ2-3; d_gene: TRBD1; v_gene: TRBV4-1; CDR3aa: ASSHPGGGTDTQY
j_gene: TRBJ1-5; d_gene: -; v_gene: TRBV4-1; CDR3aa: ASSQDWPAPGQPQH
j_gene: TRBJ2-7; d_gene: -; v_gene: TRBV5-1; CDR3aa: ASSLAVGGLRHEQY
j_gene: TRBJ2-1; d_gene: -; v_gene: TRBV19; CDR3aa: ASSIELGRPRPEF
j_gene: TRBJ2-7; d_gene: TRBD1; v_gene: TRBV9; CDR3aa: ASSVERDRPSYEQY
j_gene: TRBJ2-7; d_gene: TRBD2; v_gene: TRBV18; CDR3aa: ASSPPRLAGAPRGEQY
j_gene: TRBJ2-7; d_gene: -; v_gene: TRBV6-4; CDR3aa: ASSDSGQGRPYEQY